This T cell receptor beta chain was sequenced in a study of OX40 agonist ivuxolimab in advanced cancers. Study at large: Ivuxolimab, an agonistic anti-OX40 (CD134) antibody, was given to patients. Age averaged 60 years (range roughly 20 to 90), and around 87% were male. Hepatocellular carcinoma, melanoma, renal cell or head and neck cancer was diagnosed in the dose-escalation patients.

Exclusion of a patient followed from autoimmune disease history or systemic immunosuppression. The CDR3 has 14 amino acids. V was pared by 4 bases and J by 5 bases, with 5 bases of the junction left unmatched. The germline gives CDR1 LNHDA, CDR2 SQIVND (reference sequence). This clone has more than one count but fewer than ten. Produced via immunoSEQ multiplex PCR; TCRdb's table is partial and in-frame only. The sample has some 69,000 clones; around 88% are singletons. The clonotype was recovered from an adult with an advanced solid tumor such as melanoma, head and neck, liver or kidney cancer. Sequencing used CD4+ or CD8+ T cells sorted from blood, obtained in a trial of the OX40 agonist ivuxolimab. The rearrangement uses TRBV19 and TRBJ2-7; 10 bases align to TRBD1. CDR3 in DNA: TGTGCCAGTAGTAAAGGGACAGGGGAAAACGAGCAGTACTTC. Its translation: CASSKGTGENEQYF. Drawing the rest from reference TRBV19 and TRBJ2-7, the complete variable domain is DGGITQSPKYLFRKEGQNVTLSCEQNLNHDAMYWYRQDPGQGLRLIYYSQIVNDFQKGDIAEGYSVSREKKESFPLTVTSAQKNPTAFYLCASSKGTGENEQYFGPGTRLTVT.